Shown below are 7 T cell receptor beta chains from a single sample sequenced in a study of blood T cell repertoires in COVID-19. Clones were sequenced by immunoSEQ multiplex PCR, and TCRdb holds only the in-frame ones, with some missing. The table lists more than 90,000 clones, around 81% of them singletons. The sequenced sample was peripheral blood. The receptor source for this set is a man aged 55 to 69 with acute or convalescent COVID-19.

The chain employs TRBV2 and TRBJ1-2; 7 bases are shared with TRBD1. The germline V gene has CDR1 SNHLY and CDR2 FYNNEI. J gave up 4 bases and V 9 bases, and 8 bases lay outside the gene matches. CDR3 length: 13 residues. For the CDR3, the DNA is TGTGCCAGTTTAAGGGGGCGGGTCTATGGCTACACCTTC. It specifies CASLRGRVYGYTF. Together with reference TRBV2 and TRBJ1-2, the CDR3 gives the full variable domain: EPEVTQTPSHQVTQMGQEVILRCVPISNHLYFYWYRQILGQKVEFLVSFYNNEISEKSEIFDDQFSVERPDGSNFTLKIRSTKLEDSAMYFCASLRGRVYGYTFGSGTRLTVV.

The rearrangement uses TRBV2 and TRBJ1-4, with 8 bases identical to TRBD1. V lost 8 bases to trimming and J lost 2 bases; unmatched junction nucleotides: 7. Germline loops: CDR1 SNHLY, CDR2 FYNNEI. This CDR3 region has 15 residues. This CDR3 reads CASYSRGQTNEKLFF. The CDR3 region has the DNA TGTGCCAGCTATTCCAGGGGGCAGACTAATGAAAAACTGTTTTTT.

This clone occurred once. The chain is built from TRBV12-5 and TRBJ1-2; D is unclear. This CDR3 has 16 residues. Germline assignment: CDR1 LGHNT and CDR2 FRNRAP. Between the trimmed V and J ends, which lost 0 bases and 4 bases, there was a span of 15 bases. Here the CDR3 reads CASGLVMAEVSYGYTF. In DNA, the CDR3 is TGTGCTAGTGGTTTGGTTATGGCGGAGGTCAGCTATGGCTACACCTTC.

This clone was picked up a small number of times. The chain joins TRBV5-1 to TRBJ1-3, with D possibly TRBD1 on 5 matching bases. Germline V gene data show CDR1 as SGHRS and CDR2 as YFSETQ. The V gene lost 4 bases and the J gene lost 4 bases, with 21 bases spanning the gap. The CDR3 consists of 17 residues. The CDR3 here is CASSRTPPSGEGNTIYF. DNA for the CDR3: TGCGCCAGCAGCCGGACCCCACCGTCGGGGGAAGGAAACACCATATATTTT. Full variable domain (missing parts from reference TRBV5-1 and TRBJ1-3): KAGVTQTPRYLIKTRGQQVTLSCSPISGHRSVSWYQQTPGQGLQFLFEYFSETQRNKGNFPGRFSGRQFSNSRSEMNVSTLELGDSALYLCASSRTPPSGEGNTIYFGEGSWLTVV.

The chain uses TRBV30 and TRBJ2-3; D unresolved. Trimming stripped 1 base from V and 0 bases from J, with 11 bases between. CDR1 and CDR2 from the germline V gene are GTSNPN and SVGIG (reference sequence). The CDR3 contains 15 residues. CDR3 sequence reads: CAWSDLPLSTDTQYF. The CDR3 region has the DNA TGTGCCTGGAGTGATCTCCCGTTAAGCACAGATACGCAGTATTTT.

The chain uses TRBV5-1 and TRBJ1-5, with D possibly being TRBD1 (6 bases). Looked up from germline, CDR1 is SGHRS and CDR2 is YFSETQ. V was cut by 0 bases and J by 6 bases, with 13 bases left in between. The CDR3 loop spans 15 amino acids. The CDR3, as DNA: TGCGCCAGCAGCTTGGTGGGGGGGCCCGGTCAGCCCCAGCATTTT. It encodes CASSLVGGPGQPQHF.

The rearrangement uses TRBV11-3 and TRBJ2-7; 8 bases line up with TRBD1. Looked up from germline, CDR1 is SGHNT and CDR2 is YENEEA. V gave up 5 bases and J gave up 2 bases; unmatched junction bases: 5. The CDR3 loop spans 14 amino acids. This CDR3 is CASSPGQAPYEQYV. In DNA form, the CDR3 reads TGTGCCAGCAGCCCGGGACAGGCTCCCTACGAGCAGTACGTC.